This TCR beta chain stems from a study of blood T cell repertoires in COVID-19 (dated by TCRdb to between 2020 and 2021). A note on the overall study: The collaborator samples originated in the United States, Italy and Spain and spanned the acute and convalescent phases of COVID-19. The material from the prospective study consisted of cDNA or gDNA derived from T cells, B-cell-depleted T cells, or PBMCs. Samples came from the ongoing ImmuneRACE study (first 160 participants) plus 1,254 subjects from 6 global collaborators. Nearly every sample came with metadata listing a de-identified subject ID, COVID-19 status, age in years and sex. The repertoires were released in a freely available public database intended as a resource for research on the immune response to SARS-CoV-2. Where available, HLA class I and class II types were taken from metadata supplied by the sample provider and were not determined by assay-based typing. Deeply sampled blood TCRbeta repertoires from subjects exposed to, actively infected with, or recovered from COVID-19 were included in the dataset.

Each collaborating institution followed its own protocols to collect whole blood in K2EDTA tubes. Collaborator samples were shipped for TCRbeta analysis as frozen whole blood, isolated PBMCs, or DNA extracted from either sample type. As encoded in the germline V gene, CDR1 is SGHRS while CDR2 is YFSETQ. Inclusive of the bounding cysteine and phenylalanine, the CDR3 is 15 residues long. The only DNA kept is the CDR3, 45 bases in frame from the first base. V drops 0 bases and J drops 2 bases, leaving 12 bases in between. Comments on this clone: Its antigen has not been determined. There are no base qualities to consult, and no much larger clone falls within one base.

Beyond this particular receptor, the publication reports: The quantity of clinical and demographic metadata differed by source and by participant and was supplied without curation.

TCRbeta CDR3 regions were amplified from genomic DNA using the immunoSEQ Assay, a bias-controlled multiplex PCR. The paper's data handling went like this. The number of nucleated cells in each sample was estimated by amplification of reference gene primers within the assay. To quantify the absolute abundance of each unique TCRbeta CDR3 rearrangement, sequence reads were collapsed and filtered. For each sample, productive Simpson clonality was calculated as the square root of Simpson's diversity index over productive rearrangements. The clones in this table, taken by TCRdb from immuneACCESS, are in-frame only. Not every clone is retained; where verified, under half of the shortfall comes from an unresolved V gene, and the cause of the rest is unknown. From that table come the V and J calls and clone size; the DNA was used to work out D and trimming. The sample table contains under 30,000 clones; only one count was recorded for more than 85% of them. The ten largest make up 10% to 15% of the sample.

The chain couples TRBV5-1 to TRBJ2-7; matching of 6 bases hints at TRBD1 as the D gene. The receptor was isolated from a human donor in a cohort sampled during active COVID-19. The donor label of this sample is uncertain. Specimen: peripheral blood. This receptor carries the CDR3 CASSLDARGPYEQYF. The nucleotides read TGCGCCAGCAGCTTGGACGCCAGGGGACCCTACGAGCAGTACTTC.